Below are 29 T cell receptor beta chains sequenced from a single sample in a study of blood T cell repertoires in COVID-19. The method was immunoSEQ multiplex PCR; TCRdb's version includes in-frame clones alone and lacks a portion of them. The sample holds 250,000 to 300,000 clones, 65% to 90% seen once. Sequencing was done on a sample of peripheral blood. Receptors were obtained from a man in his fifties with active or convalescent COVID-19.

V is TRBV9 and J is TRBJ2-1; 9 bases fit TRBD2. J lost 6 bases, V lost 7 bases, and 11 bases had no gene match. The CDR3 has 15 amino acids. The V gene's germline CDR1 is SGDLS and CDR2 YYNGEE. DNA for the CDR3: TGTGCCAGCCGCCCGGCGGGAGGGGAGGGCAATGAGCAGTTCTTC. It specifies CASRPAGGEGNEQFF.

J is TRBJ1-5 and V is TRBV19; 7 bases match TRBD1. CDR3 length equals 15 residues. Unmatched junction bases numbered 5, after V lost 6 bases and J lost 0 bases. Looked up from germline, CDR1 is LNHDA and CDR2 is SQIVND (reference sequence). In nucleotides, the CDR3 is TGTGCCAGTAGGACGACAGGGACTAGCAATCAGCCCCAGCATTTT. As protein: CASRTTGTSNQPQHF. Full variable domain (remainder filled in from reference TRBV19 and TRBJ1-5): DGGITQSPKYLFRKEGQNVTLSCEQNLNHDAMYWYRQDPGQGLRLIYYSQIVNDFQKGDIAEGYSVSREKKESFPLTVTSAQKNPTAFYLCASRTTGTSNQPQHFGDGTRLSIL.

The chain couples TRBV10-2 to TRBJ1-4; possible D gene TRBD1, 5 bases. This CDR3 has 14 amino acids. Trimming removed 8 bases at V and 6 bases at J, with 16 bases between. Germline V lookup: CDR1 WSHSY, CDR2 SAAADI. The DNA of the CDR3 is TGCGCCAGCGGGGGGGACGGGGTTGATGAAAAACTGTTTTTT. Residues: CASGGDGVDEKLFF.

This clone was seen once. The chain is built from TRBV19 and TRBJ2-1, with 9 bases fitting TRBD2. V lost 5 bases, J lost 5 bases, and 7 bases stayed unmatched. The V gene's germline CDR1 is LNHDA and CDR2 SQIVND (reference sequence). There are 15 residues in the CDR3. The CDR3 here is CASSALAGLNNEQFF. The CDR3 nucleotides are TGTGCCAGTAGTGCTCTAGCGGGACTAAACAATGAGCAGTTCTTC.

This clone was detected once. The chain links TRBV25-1 to TRBJ1-3; D gene unclear. This CDR3 region has 13 residues. Per germline, CDR1 MGHDK and CDR2 SYGVNS. Trimming pared 4 bases from V and 3 bases from J, leaving 7 bases between. The CDR3 region has the DNA TGTGCCAGCAGTGGGCAGGTTGGAAACACCATATATTTT. It translates to CASSGQVGNTIYF.

V gene TRBV27 combines with J gene TRBJ2-3; 13 nucleotides match TRBD2. The V gene's germline CDR1 is MNHEY and CDR2 SMNVEV (reference sequence). This CDR3 is built from 18 residues. Trimming at V came to 3 bases and at J to 4 bases, leaving 10 bases not matched to a gene. As DNA, the CDR3 is TGTGCCAGCAGTTTCCATCGGACTAGCGGGAGTACGGCAGATACGCAGTATTTT. Residues: CASSFHRTSGSTADTQYF.

The chain has TRBV2 and TRBJ2-3; 7 nucleotides line up with TRBD2. CDR1 and CDR2 (germline): SNHLY, FYNNEI. V gave up 7 bases and J gave up 6 bases; unmatched junction bases: 7. There are 13 residues in the CDR3. The DNA for the CDR3 is TGTGCCAGCACTAGCGGACTGGTGGATACGCAGTATTTT. Translation: CASTSGLVDTQYF.

The chain joins TRBV7-2 to TRBJ2-1; 7 nucleotides line up with TRBD2. CDR1 and CDR2 from the germline V gene are SGHTA and FQGNSA. Trimming cost V 1 base and J 5 bases; bases outside gene matches: 2. The CDR3 has 14 amino acids. This CDR3 is CASSLGDYHNEQFF. In DNA, the CDR3 is TGTGCCAGCAGCTTAGGGGACTACCACAATGAGCAGTTCTTC. Looking up the rest from reference TRBV7-2 and TRBJ2-1 gives the full variable domain: GAGVSQSPSNKVTEKGKDVELRCDPISGHTALYWYRQSLGQGLEFLIYFQGNSAPDKSGLPSDRFSAERTGGSVSTLTIQRTQQEDSAVYLCASSLGDYHNEQFFGPGTRLTVL.

CDR3 residues: CASRAAGTGELFF. CDR3 bases: TGTGCCAGCAGGGCCGCGGGCACCGGGGAGCTGTTTTTT. This chain links TRBV7-3 with TRBJ2-2, with D possibly being TRBD2 (5 bases). The germline V gene encodes CDR1 SGHTA and CDR2 FQGTGA. The CDR3 length is 13 residues. V was cut by 6 bases and J by 4 bases, with 9 bases left in between.

The J gene is TRBJ1-2, the V gene TRBV27, with 9 bases lining up with TRBD1. Germline lookup yields CDR1 MNHEY and CDR2 SMNVEV (reference sequence). V shed 0 bases and J 6 bases; nucleotides not matched to a gene: 5. CDR3 size: 15 residues. CDR3 sequence: CASSLSIRTGDGYTF. CDR3 bases: TGTGCCAGCAGTTTATCGATACGGACAGGGGATGGCTACACCTTC.

In this sample, this clone turned up once. The V call is TRBV5-6, the J call TRBJ1-5; 8 bases are a match to TRBD1. The CDR3 consists of 15 residues. Germline trimming cut 3 bases from V and 7 bases from J; bases unmatched to any gene: 9. Germline CDR1 reads SGHDT; CDR2 reads YYEEEE. The CDR3 sequence: CASSSNIQGDQPQHF. The CDR3 bases are TGTGCCAGCAGCTCGAATATACAGGGGGACCAGCCCCAGCATTTT.

This rearrangement joins TRBV7-9 to TRBJ1-2, with D possibly being TRBD1 (5 bases). CDR1 and CDR2 (germline): SEHNR, FQNEAQ (reference sequence). CDR3 length: 14 amino acids. The V end lost 5 bases, the J end lost 8 bases, and 18 bases lay between the germline ends. CDR3 in DNA: TGTGCCAGCAGCCCCAGCGGGGCATGGTACGGCTACACCTTC. This translates into CASSPSGAWYGYTF.

The chain combines TRBV18 with TRBJ1-5; TRBD1 matches at 9 bases. Trimming took 3 bases from V and 0 from J; bases not matched to a gene: 3. CDR3 size: 16 residues. Per the germline V gene, CDR1 is KGHSH and CDR2 is LQKENI. CDR3 nucleotides: TGTGCCAGCTCACCGGACAGGGGAAATAGCAATCAGCCCCAGCATTTT. It codes for CASSPDRGNSNQPQHF.

The CDR3 DNA reads TGTGCCAGCAGCATGACCCCGGACAGGCCGGATAGCTATGGGGGCTACACCTTC. It specifies CASSMTPDRPDSYGGYTF. The chain is built from TRBV21-1 and TRBJ1-2; the listed D gene, TRBD1, was not tested against the DNA. TRBV21-1 is a pseudogene segment. The CDR3 consists of 18 residues.

The chain is built from TRBV28 and TRBJ1-4, with TRBD1 matching over 9 bases. The CDR3 is 13 amino acids. V dropped 11 bases and J dropped 6; count of bases not matched to a gene: 7. In germline, CDR1 is MDHEN, CDR2 SYDVKM. The CDR3 DNA follows: TGTGCCGTCCAGACAGGGGGGGATGAAAAACTGTTTTTT. It specifies CAVQTGGDEKLFF.

This clone was seen a few times. This chain joins TRBV5-6 and TRBJ2-7; TRBD2 might be the D (6 bases). From germline, CDR1 is SGHDT and CDR2 YYEEEE. Between the trimmed V and J ends, which lost 3 bases and 0 bases, there was a span of 13 bases. The CDR3 is 15 residues long. The CDR3 loop reads CASSSGGHISYEQYF. The CDR3, as DNA: TGTGCCAGCAGCTCCGGAGGGCACATCTCCTACGAGCAGTACTTC. The whole variable domain, remainder taken from reference TRBV5-6 and TRBJ2-7, is DAGVTQSPTHLIKTRGQQVTLRCSPKSGHDTVSWYQQALGQGPQFIFQYYEEEERQRGNFPDRFSGHQFPNYSSELNVNALLLGDSALYLCASSSGGHISYEQYFGPGTRLTVT.

This chain uses TRBV9 with TRBJ2-2; TRBD2 matches 7 bases. J lost 5 bases, V lost 7 bases, and 8 bases had no gene match. This CDR3 is built from 14 residues. Germline assignment: CDR1 SGDLS and CDR2 YYNGEE. For the CDR3, the DNA is TGTGCCAGCGGGGCGGGAGTTACAACCGGGGAGCTGTTTTTT. Protein product: CASGAGVTTGELFF.

This clone occurred a few times. The chain uses TRBV2 and TRBJ1-1, with 10 bases matching TRBD1. With 6 bases clipped from V and 5 bases from J, the junction kept 3 bases outside the gene matches. CDR1 and CDR2 (germline): SNHLY, FYNNEI. This CDR3 spans 13 amino acids. The CDR3 DNA is TGTGCCAGCAGCGGACAGGGGGTTACTGAAGCTTTCTTT. As protein: CASSGQGVTEAFF.

The chain recombines TRBV7-9 with TRBJ2-1, with 10 positions matching TRBD2. Germline CDR1 is SEHNR and CDR2 is FQNEAQ (reference sequence). J gave up 8 bases and V 4 bases, and 14 bases lay outside the gene matches. The CDR3 totals 17 residues. CDR3 bases: TGTGCCAGCAGCTCCAGCGATCCTAGCGGGAGTCTTGATGAGCAGTTCTTC. It codes for CASSSSDPSGSLDEQFF.

The genes are TRBV28 and TRBJ2-3; 10 bases are a match to TRBD2. CDR1 and CDR2 from the germline V gene are MDHEN and SYDVKM. V lost 6 bases, J lost 2 bases, and 11 bases stayed unmatched. The CDR3 is 17 amino acids. In DNA form, the CDR3 reads TGTGCCAGCAGATGGAATTCAGCGGGAGGGTCCACAGATACGCAGTATTTT. Encoded protein: CASRWNSAGGSTDTQYF. The whole variable domain, filled in from reference TRBV28 and TRBJ2-3, reads DVKVTQSSRYLVKRTGEKVFLECVQDMDHENMFWYRQDPGLGLRLIYFSYDVKMKEKGDIPEGYSVSREKKERFSLILESASTNQTSMYLCASRWNSAGGSTDTQYFGPGTRLTVL.

The V and J genes are TRBV6-6 and TRBJ1-6; a weak D match, TRBD1 (5 bases). The CDR3 is 15 amino acids. The germline gives CDR1 MNHNY, CDR2 SVGAGI (reference sequence). V was pared by 2 bases and J by 4 bases, with 9 bases between. This CDR3 reads CASSYLDRYNSPLHF. The CDR3 DNA follows: TGTGCCAGCAGTTACCTCGACAGATATAATTCACCCCTCCACTTT.

This clone showed up just once. Written as DNA, the CDR3 is TGTGCCAGGGCTTCACGGGAGGGCCCCTTGAGAGAGACCCAGTACTTC. It is translated as CARASREGPLRETQYF. The chain employs TRBV21-1 and TRBJ2-5; the table gives TRBD2 as D, unverified against the DNA. TRBV21-1 is a pseudogene. The length of the CDR3 is 16 residues.

The rearrangement uses TRBV30 and TRBJ1-4; a weak D match, TRBD1 (6 bases). The CDR3 contains 14 residues. Germline V lookup: CDR1 GTSNPN, CDR2 SVGIG (reference sequence). The germline V and J ends were trimmed by 1 base and 5 bases, with 11 bases remaining between them. CDR3 DNA sequence: TGTGCCTGGAGTGCCGGGGGGCAGAATGAAAAACTGTTTTTT. Translating gives CAWSAGGQNEKLFF.

This chain connects TRBV5-1 to TRBJ1-6; the D gene is possibly TRBD1 (6 bases). Germline values: CDR1 SGHRS, CDR2 YFSETQ. V gave up 3 bases and J gave up 8 bases, with 15 bases separating them. This CDR3 spans 15 amino acids. CDR3 in DNA: TGCGCCAGCAGCTACGGGGGGGCCGGGGATTCACCCCTCCACTTT. Its protein is CASSYGGAGDSPLHF.

The chain joins TRBV5-1 to TRBJ2-5; possible D gene TRBD2, 5 bases. With 3 bases removed from V and 1 base from J, the gap between germline ends came to 10 bases. The CDR3 spans 14 residues. Germline V gives CDR1 SGHRS, CDR2 YFSETQ. CDR3 nucleotides: TGCGCCAGCAGCTGGGGAGTGGGCCAAGAGACCCAGTACTTC. This codes for CASSWGVGQETQYF. The complete variable domain, with remaining parts taken from reference TRBV5-1 and TRBJ2-5, reads KAGVTQTPRYLIKTRGQQVTLSCSPISGHRSVSWYQQTPGQGLQFLFEYFSETQRNKGNFPGRFSGRQFSNSRSEMNVSTLELGDSALYLCASSWGVGQETQYFGPGTRLLVL.

The chain is built from TRBV6-2 or TRBV6-3 and TRBJ2-4, with TRBD2 matching over 7 bases. This CDR3 is 15 amino acids long. V was pared by 4 bases and J by 3 bases, with 6 bases of the junction left unmatched. Germline V CDR1 and CDR2: MNHEY, SVGEGT. As DNA, the CDR3 is TGTGCCAGCAGTTTTCCCCGGGAGGACAAAAACATTCAGTACTTC. Translated: CASSFPREDKNIQYF.

This sequence joins TRBV6-5 and TRBJ1-5; D may be TRBD1 (5 bases). Germline loops: CDR1 MNHEY, CDR2 SVGAGI. This CDR3 region has 14 residues. V was cut by 1 base and J by 7 bases, with 11 bases left in between. Here the CDR3 reads CASSYFGGEQPQHF. CDR3 in DNA: TGTGCCAGCAGTTACTTCGGGGGGGAGCAGCCCCAGCATTTT.

This sequence joins TRBV6-1 and TRBJ2-5; 11 bases map to TRBD2. Trimming removed 3 bases from V and 2 bases from J; junction bases left unmatched: 11. Germline lookup yields CDR1 MNHNS and CDR2 SASEGT. The CDR3 consists of 18 residues. The DNA for the CDR3 is TGTGCCAGCAGTGATCCGCTAGCGGGAGGATCCCGACAAGAGACCCAGTACTTC. Translation: CASSDPLAGGSRQETQYF.

The gene calls are TRBV10-3 and TRBJ2-3; TRBD1 agrees at 9 bases. J was trimmed by 7 bases and V by 4 bases; bases with no gene match: 6. The germline CDR1 and CDR2 sequences are ENHRY and SYGVKD. The CDR3 sequence is 14 residues long. Here the CDR3 reads CAISGDREAYTQYF. DNA of the CDR3: TGTGCCATCAGTGGGGACAGGGAAGCATATACGCAGTATTTT.